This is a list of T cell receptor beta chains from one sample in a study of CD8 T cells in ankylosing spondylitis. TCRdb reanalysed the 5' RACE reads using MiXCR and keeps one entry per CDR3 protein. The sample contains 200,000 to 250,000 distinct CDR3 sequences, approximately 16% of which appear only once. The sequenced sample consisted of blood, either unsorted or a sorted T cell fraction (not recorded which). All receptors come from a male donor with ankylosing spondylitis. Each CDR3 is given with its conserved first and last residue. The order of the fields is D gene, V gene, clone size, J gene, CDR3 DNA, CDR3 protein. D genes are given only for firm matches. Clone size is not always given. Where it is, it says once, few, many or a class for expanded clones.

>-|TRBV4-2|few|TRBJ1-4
TGTGCCAGCAGCCAGGGTGCTCCCGGGACATTGCTCGCAACTAATGAAAAACTGTTTTTT
CASSQGAPGTLLATNEKLFF
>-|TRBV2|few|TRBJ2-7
TGTACCAGCAGTGAAGCGCTAGACTACGAGCAGTACTTC
CTSSEALDYEQYF
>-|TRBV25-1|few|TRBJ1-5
TGTGCCAGCAGTGAGGGTGGTAACAATCAGCCCCAGCATTTT
CASSEGGNNQPQHF
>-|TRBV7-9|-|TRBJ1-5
TGTGCCAGCAGCTCCGGCGGGGGGTTTCAGCCCCAGCATTTT
CASSSGGGFQPQHF
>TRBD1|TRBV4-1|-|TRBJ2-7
TGCCCCAGCAGCCAACCCGGGACAGGACCCTACGAGCAGTACTTC
CPSSQPGTGPYEQYF
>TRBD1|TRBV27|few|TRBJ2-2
TGTGCCAGCAGTTTCGGGACAGATACCGGGGAGCTGTTTTTT
CASSFGTDTGELFF
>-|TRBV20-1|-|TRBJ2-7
TGCAGTGCCAGACAGTTAAGCTCCTACGAGCAGTACTTC
CSARQLSSYEQYF
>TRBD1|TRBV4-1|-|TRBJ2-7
TGCGCCAGCAGCCAAGATCGGGGGACAGGGACCTACGAGCAGTACTTC
CASSQDRGTGTYEQYF
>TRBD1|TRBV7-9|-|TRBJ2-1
TGTGCCAGCGGCTGGACAGGGGAGGGCAATGAGCAGTTCTTC
CASGWTGEGNEQFF
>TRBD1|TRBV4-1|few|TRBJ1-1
TGCGCCAGCAGCCAAAGGCAGGGGGAAGGAACTGAAGCTTTCTTT
CASSQRQGEGTEAFF
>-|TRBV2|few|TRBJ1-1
TGTGCCAGCACCGAGGTCAGAACGAACACTGAAGCTTTCTTT
CASTEVRTNTEAFF
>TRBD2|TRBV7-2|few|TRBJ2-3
TGTGCCAGCAGCCCTGGGACTAGCGGGAGTGGTACGCAGTATTTT
CASSPGTSGSGTQYF
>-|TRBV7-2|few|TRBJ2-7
TGTGCCAGCAGCTTAGGGGACAACTACTCCTACGAGCAGTACTTC
CASSLGDNYSYEQYF
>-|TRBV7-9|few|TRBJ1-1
TGTGCCAGCAGCTCCAATCCAGGGGAGAGCACTGAAGCTTTCTTT
CASSSNPGESTEAFF
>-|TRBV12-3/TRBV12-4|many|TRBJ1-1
TGTGCCAGCAGATACTGGGGCACTGAAGCTTTCTTT
CASRYWGTEAFF
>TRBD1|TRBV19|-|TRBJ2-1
TGTGCCAGTAGCAGCGACAGGGTCAGTCATAGCAATGAGCAGTTCTTC
CASSSDRVSHSNEQFF
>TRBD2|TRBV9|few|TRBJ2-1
TGTGCCAGCAGCGTAACTAGCGCGTACTCCTACAATGAGCAGTTCTTC
CASSVTSAYSYNEQFF
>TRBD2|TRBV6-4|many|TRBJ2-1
TGTGCCAGCAGTGATGGACTAGCGGCCTACAATGAGCAGTTCTTC
CASSDGLAAYNEQFF
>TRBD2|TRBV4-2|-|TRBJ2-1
TGTGCCAGCAGCCAAGAGAGAGGACTAGCGGCACTCTACAATGAGCAGTTCTTC
CASSQERGLAALYNEQFF
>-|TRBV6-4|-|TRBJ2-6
TGTGCCAGCAGTGACAGTCCTGGGGCCAACGTCCTGACTTTC
CASSDSPGANVLTF
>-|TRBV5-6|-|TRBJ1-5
TGTGCCAGCAGCTTGTTAGGGGATCAGCCCCAGCATTTT
CASSLLGDQPQHF
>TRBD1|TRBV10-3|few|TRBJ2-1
TGTGCCATCAGTGAGTCGGGACAGGGGAAAGACGATGAGCAGTTCTTC
CAISESGQGKDDEQFF
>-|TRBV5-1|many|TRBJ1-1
TGCGCCAGTGCGACTGGGGAGAACACTGAAGCTTTCTTT
CASATGENTEAFF
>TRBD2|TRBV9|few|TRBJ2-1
TGTGCCAGCAGCCGGTCGGGACTAGCGGGAGGCACTAGTAACAATGAGCAGTTCTTC
CASSRSGLAGGTSNNEQFF
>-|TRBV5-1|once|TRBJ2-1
TGCGCCAGCAGCTTGGGGGACCGTGAGGGGTGGTTTTACAATGAGCAGTTCTTC
CASSLGDREGWFYNEQFF
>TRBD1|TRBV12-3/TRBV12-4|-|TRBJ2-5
TGTGCCAGCAGTTTTGGGGACAGTCCGCAATTGTCCGGAGAGACCCAGTACTTC
CASSFGDSPQLSGETQYF
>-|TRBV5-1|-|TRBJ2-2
TGCGCCAGCAGCTTACGGGGGGCAGTCACCGGGGAGCTGTTTTTT
CASSLRGAVTGELFF
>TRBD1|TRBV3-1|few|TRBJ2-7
TGTGCCACCTCTACAGGGGGAGGTCCCTACGAGCAGTACTTC
CATSTGGGPYEQYF
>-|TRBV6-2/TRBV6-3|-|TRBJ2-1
TGTGCCAGCAGCGGGCTAGGGTGGATGGTAGGGAATGAGCAGTTCTTC
CASSGLGWMVGNEQFF
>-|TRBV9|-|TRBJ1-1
TGTGCCAGCAGCGTAGGTGGACAGCCGAACACTGAAGCTTTCTTT
CASSVGGQPNTEAFF
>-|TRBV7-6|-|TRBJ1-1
TGTGCCAGCAGCTTAGTTTGGAACACTGAAGCTTTCTTT
CASSLVWNTEAFF
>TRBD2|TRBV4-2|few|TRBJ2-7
TGTGCCAGCCGCGAACTAGCGGGAACGTACGAGCAGTACTTC
CASRELAGTYEQYF
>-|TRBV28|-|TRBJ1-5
TGTGCCATCTCCACAGACGGCACCAATCAGCCCCAGCATTTT
CAISTDGTNQPQHF
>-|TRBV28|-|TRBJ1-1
TGTGCCAGCAGTCCGGCGGAACGAAGTGAAGCTTTCTTT
CASSPAERSEAFF
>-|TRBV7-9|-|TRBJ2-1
TGTGCCAGCAGCTTATTGGAGGGAGGTGATGAGCAGTTCTTC
CASSLLEGGDEQFF
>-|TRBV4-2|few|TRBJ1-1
TGTGCCAGCAGCCAAGATTGGGGGAGGGATCTGGCCACTGAAGCTTTCTTT
CASSQDWGRDLATEAFF
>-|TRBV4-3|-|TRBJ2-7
TGCGCCAGCAGCCAAGATCTAGGACTACCGCTCGAGCAGTACTTC
CASSQDLGLPLEQYF
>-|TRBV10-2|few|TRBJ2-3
TGCGCCAGCAGTGAGTCGAAGGTAGCGGAAGATACGCAGTATTTT
CASSESKVAEDTQYF
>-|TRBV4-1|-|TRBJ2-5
TGCGCCAGCAGCCAAGGACTCGCAAAACAGTACTTC
CASSQGLAKQYF
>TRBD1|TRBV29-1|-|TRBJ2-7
TGCAGCGTTGACAGACAGGGTAAGGAGCAGTACTTC
CSVDRQGKEQYF
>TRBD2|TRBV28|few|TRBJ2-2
TGTGCCAGCAGTCCGCTAGCGGGAGAGGGGGAGCTGTTTTTT
CASSPLAGEGELFF
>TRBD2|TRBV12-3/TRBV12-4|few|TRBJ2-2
TGTGCCAGCAGCCTCTCCCAAATAGCGGGAAGCACCGGGGAGCTGTTTTTT
CASSLSQIAGSTGELFF
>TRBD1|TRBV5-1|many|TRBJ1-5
TGCGCCAGCAGCGAAACAGGGGATCAGCCCCAGCATTTT
CASSETGDQPQHF
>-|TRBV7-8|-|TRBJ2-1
TGTGCCAGCAGCCCTCGGGGTGGGCGGAGCTCCTACAATGAGCAGTTCTTC
CASSPRGGRSSYNEQFF
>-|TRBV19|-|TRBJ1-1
TGTGCCAGTAGTATGGGGGGGATGAACACTGAAGCTTTCTTT
CASSMGGMNTEAFF
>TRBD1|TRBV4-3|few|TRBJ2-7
TGCGCCAGCAGCCAATTTCTTGGACAGGGAAACTACGAGCAGTACTTC
CASSQFLGQGNYEQYF
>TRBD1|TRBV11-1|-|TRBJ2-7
TGTGCCAGCAGCTCGTCCCGGGACAGGGGGCTTGGGACCTACGAGCAGTACTTC
CASSSSRDRGLGTYEQYF
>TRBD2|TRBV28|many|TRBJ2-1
TGTGCCAGCAGCGTGGGCGGACTAGCGGGCTACAATGAGCAGTTCTTC
CASSVGGLAGYNEQFF
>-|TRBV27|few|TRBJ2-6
TGTGCCAGCAGTCTAAGGGCGGGAGGGGCCAACGTCCTGACTTTC
CASSLRAGGANVLTF
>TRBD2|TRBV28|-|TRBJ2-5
TGTGCCAGCAGTTCCCTCTCGGGACTAGCGGGTATTGCCCAGTACTTC
CASSSLSGLAGIAQYF
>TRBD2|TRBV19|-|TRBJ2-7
TGTGCCAGTCGGCTAGCGGGAGGTGGAGAGCAGTACTTC
CASRLAGGGEQYF